The rows below give T cell receptor beta chains drawn from one sample of a study of cytomegalovirus exposure and HLA in healthy donors. This table comes from immunoSEQ multiplex PCR, and its TCRdb copy is limited to in-frame clones, with some not included. The table shows roughly 150,000 clones, with approximately 91% occurring only once. The specimen sequenced was PBMCs. The source of these receptors is a woman under 30 in good health and CMV-seropositive. Each CDR3 is given with its conserved first and last residue. A D gene is named only where the DNA matches it firmly. The listing skips clone size in some rows; elsewhere it reads once, few, many or a size class.

j_call v_call d_call clone_size cdr3_nt cdr3_aa
TRBJ2-5 TRBV14 NA NA TGTGCCAGCAGCCCCCTAGGAGTTCAAGAGACCCAGTACTTC CASSPLGVQETQYF
TRBJ1-1 TRBV11-3 NA few TGTGCCAGCAGCCGAGGGCCTATGAACACTGAAGCTTTCTTT CASSRGPMNTEAFF
TRBJ2-3 TRBV28 TRBD2 NA TGTGCCAGCAGCCCAGCGGGAGTCACCGATACGCAGTATTTT CASSPAGVTDTQYF
TRBJ2-2 TRBV18 TRBD1 NA TGTGCCAGCTCGTCCGGGACAGCGAACACCGGGGAGCTGTTTTTT CASSSGTANTGELFF
TRBJ2-3 TRBV7-9 TRBD2 NA TGTGCCAGCAGCTTAGTGACTAGCGGAACAGATACGCAGTATTTT CASSLVTSGTDTQYF
TRBJ2-2 TRBV30 TRBD2 NA TGTGCCTGGAAGCGGGAGGGGAACACCGGGGAGCTGTTTTTT CAWKREGNTGELFF
TRBJ1-3 TRBV30 NA NA TGTGCCTGGAGTGTGGACTCAAACTCTGGAAACACCATATATTTT CAWSVDSNSGNTIYF
TRBJ2-1 TRBV7-3 TRBD2 NA TGTGCCAGCAGCCGGGACTACTACAATGAGCAGTTCTTC CASSRDYYNEQFF
TRBJ2-1 TRBV7-3 TRBD2 once TGTGCCAGCAGCTTACGTCGGGCACGGGAGGGTAGCTCCTACAATGAGCAGTTCTTC CASSLRRAREGSSYNEQFF
TRBJ2-7 TRBV6-5 TRBD2 NA TGTGCCAGCAGTTGGCGGGAGGGAAACGAGCAGTACTTC CASSWREGNEQYF
TRBJ2-5 TRBV5-1 TRBD2 NA TGCGCCAGCAGAGCTGGGACTAGCGGAGATCAAGAGACCCAGTACTTC CASRAGTSGDQETQYF
TRBJ2-1 TRBV7-2 TRBD2 NA TGTGCCAGCAGCTTACAATCTAGCGGGTACAATGAGCAGTTCTTC CASSLQSSGYNEQFF
TRBJ1-2 TRBV19 NA once TGTGCCAGTAGTGCGGACAGCTCCTTCTATGGCTACACCTTC CASSADSSFYGYTF
TRBJ2-5 TRBV9 TRBD2 NA TGTGCCAGCAGCCCCCGGCAAGCGGGAGGAGAAGAGACCCAGTACTTC CASSPRQAGGEETQYF
TRBJ2-3 TRBV5-1 NA NA TGCGCCAGCAGCCCAACGAGGAGGGGCATTGCGGCCGACACAGATACGCAGTATTTT CASSPTRRGIAADTDTQYF
TRBJ2-1 TRBV4-1 NA NA TGCGCCAGCAGCCCGACTAGAGCCTACAATGAGCAGTTCTTC CASSPTRAYNEQFF
TRBJ1-4 TRBV5-4 TRBD1 NA TGTGCCAGCAGCTTCGACAGGGGAGAGGATGAAAAACTGTTTTTT CASSFDRGEDEKLFF
TRBJ2-3 TRBV27 TRBD2 NA TGTGCCAGCAGTCCTCCCACGGGACGGCGGGGGGCAGATACGCAGTATTTT CASSPPTGRRGADTQYF
TRBJ2-7 TRBV18 NA NA TGTGCCAGCTCACCACCGGGGAGCCGGGACGAGCAGTACTTC CASSPPGSRDEQYF
TRBJ2-7 TRBV29-1 TRBD1 NA TGCAGCGTACGGACAGGGGCGCGCAACGAGCAGTACTTC CSVRTGARNEQYF
TRBJ2-7 TRBV6-5 TRBD1 once TGTGCCAGCAGTGAAGGGGACAGCTCCTACGAGCAGTACTTC CASSEGDSSYEQYF
TRBJ2-5 TRBV7-9 NA NA TGTGCCAGCAGCTTAGGCCAGACTACACAGTACCAAGAGACCCAGTACTTC CASSLGQTTQYQETQYF
TRBJ2-5 TRBV5-6 TRBD2 NA TGTGCCAGCAGCTCGACTAGCGACTTATTGGGGGTGGGGACCCAGTACTTC CASSSTSDLLGVGTQYF
TRBJ2-1 TRBV2 NA NA TGTGCCAGCATCCCGGGACTCGGCTCCTACAATGAGCAGTTCTTC CASIPGLGSYNEQFF
TRBJ1-2 TRBV19 NA NA TGTGCCAGTAGTAAAGAGGCACACCATGGCTACACCTTC CASSKEAHHGYTF
TRBJ2-5 TRBV10-3 TRBD2 NA TGTGCCATCAGAGGGACTAGCGGGAGGGACGAAGAGACCCAGTACTTC CAIRGTSGRDEETQYF
TRBJ1-5 TRBV28 NA NA TGTGCCAGCAGTTTGGAACTCCGGGGTACCTCTCAGCCCCAGCATTTT CASSLELRGTSQPQHF
TRBJ1-1 TRBV5-1 TRBD1 NA TGCGCCAGCAGCTCGGACAGGGTTGGGGGTTTGGAAGCTTTCTTT CASSSDRVGGLEAFF
TRBJ1-1 TRBV6-5 NA NA TGTGCCAGCAGTCTAGGAGTAGGGGGGAACACTGAAGCTTTCTTT CASSLGVGGNTEAFF
TRBJ1-1 TRBV18 NA NA TGTGCCAGCTCACCGGGACAAGCCCCTGAAGCTTTCTTT CASSPGQAPEAFF
TRBJ1-2 TRBV6-5 NA NA TGTGCCAGCAGTCGGGACTCCCGAGGAGGCTACACCTTC CASSRDSRGGYTF
TRBJ2-3 TRBV5-4 TRBD2 NA TGTGCCAGCAACTCGCGTAGCGGGAGGGCCGGCACAGATACGCAGTATTTT CASNSRSGRAGTDTQYF
TRBJ2-1 TRBV11-3 NA NA TGTGCCAGCAGCTTAGGCCCCCTACAGGGATTGAGCAATGAGCAGTTCTTC CASSLGPLQGLSNEQFF
TRBJ2-7 TRBV6-5 NA NA TGTGCCAGCAAGATTGGCAGGCGTTCCTACGAGCAGTACTTC CASKIGRRSYEQYF
TRBJ2-3 TRBV4-3 TRBD2 NA TGCGCCAGCAGCCTTGGAACGTCCTTTAGCGGGCCCCCCCCAGATACGCAGTATTTT CASSLGTSFSGPPPDTQYF
TRBJ2-7 TRBV19 TRBD1 NA TGTGCCAGTAGTCCTCGACAGGGTTCCTACGAGCAGTACTTC CASSPRQGSYEQYF
TRBJ2-7 TRBV6-1 TRBD1 NA TGTGCCAGCAAATCCGGGACAGGGACCTACGAGCAGTACTTC CASKSGTGTYEQYF
TRBJ1-5 TRBV18 TRBD1 NA TGTGCCAGCTCACCAAACCAGGGGGAGTCTCAGCCCCAGCATTTT CASSPNQGESQPQHF
TRBJ2-7 TRBV5-1 TRBD2 NA TGCGCCAGCAGCTCTGAGGGACTAGCGGGAGGTTACGAGCAGTACTTC CASSSEGLAGGYEQYF